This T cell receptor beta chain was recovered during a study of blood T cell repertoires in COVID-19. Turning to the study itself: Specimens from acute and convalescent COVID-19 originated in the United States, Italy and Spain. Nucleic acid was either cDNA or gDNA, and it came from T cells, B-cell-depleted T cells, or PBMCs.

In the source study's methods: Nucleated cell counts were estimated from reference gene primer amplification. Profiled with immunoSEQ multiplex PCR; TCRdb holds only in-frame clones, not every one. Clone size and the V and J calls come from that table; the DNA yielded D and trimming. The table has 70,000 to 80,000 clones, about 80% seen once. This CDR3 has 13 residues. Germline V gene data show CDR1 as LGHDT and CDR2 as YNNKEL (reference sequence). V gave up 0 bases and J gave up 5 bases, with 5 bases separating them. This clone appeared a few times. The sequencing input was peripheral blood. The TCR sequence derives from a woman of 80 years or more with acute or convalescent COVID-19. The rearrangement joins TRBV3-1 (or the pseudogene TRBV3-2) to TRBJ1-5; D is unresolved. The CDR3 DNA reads TGTGCCAGCAGCCAAGATCCTGATCAGCCCCAGCATTTT. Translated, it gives CASSQDPDQPQHF.